These 19 T cell receptor beta chains were all obtained from the same sample, sequenced in a study of blood T cells in healthy people across ages. Primed by a sample-barcoded 5' primer and a J-beta primer mix, a second PCR proceeded for about 7 to 11 cycles. TCRdb ran MiXCR on the 5' RACE reads and lists one entry per CDR3 protein. The sample records hundreds of thousands of distinct CDR3 sequences, approximately 49% being singletons. Sequenced sample: blood. Receptors originate from a man aged 25 to 40 in good health.

In DNA form, the CDR3 reads TGCGCCAGCAGCTTGGAGGGGCGCTCCTACGAGCAGTACTTC. Its translation: CASSLEGRSYEQYF. The rearrangement uses TRBV5-1 and TRBJ2-7, with D perhaps TRBD1 (5 bases). The germline V gene encodes CDR1 SGHRS and CDR2 YFSETQ. The V gene lost 0 bases and the J gene lost 0 bases, with 7 bases spanning the gap. The CDR3 length is 14 residues. Together with reference TRBV5-1 and TRBJ2-7, the CDR3 gives the full variable domain: KAGVTQTPRYLIKTRGQQVTLSCSPISGHRSVSWYQQTPGQGLQFLFEYFSETQRNKGNFPGRFSGRQFSNSRSEMNVSTLELGDSALYLCASSLEGRSYEQYFGPGTRLTVT.

The gene calls are TRBV3-1 and TRBJ2-1, with D possibly being TRBD2 (7 bases). Per the germline V gene, CDR1 is LGHDT and CDR2 is YNNKEL (reference sequence). V dropped 1 base and J dropped 6 bases, with 13 bases sitting between them. There are 15 residues in the CDR3. CDR3 amino acids: CASSQAGGTGNEQFF. CDR3 sequence (DNA): TGTGCCAGCAGCCAAGCGGGGGGCACGGGCAATGAGCAGTTCTTC.

The chain combines TRBV20-1 with TRBJ2-1; D might be TRBD1 (6 bases). Trimming shortened V by 3 bases and J by 2 bases, and 11 bases separated the two germline ends. The CDR3 extends over 14 amino acids. In germline, CDR1 is DFQATT, CDR2 SNEGSKA (reference sequence). CDR3 coding DNA: TGCAGTGCTAGTTTGGGGGCTGCCTACAATGAGCAGTTCTTC. This encodes CSASLGAAYNEQFF.

This clonotype was seen a handful of times. The chain combines TRBV3-1 with TRBJ2-7, with D maybe TRBD2 (5 bases). The CDR3 has 13 amino acids. V was trimmed by 3 bases and J by 12 bases, leaving 18 bases between them. In germline, CDR1 is LGHDT, CDR2 YNNKEL (reference sequence). CDR3 amino acids: CASSQYAGYASYF. The CDR3 coding sequence is TGTGCCAGCAGCCAGTATGCGGGCTACGCCTCGTACTTC.

The genes are TRBV5-5 and TRBJ2-3; perhaps TRBD1 as D (6 bases). This CDR3 region has 15 residues. The V end lost 0 bases, the J end lost 5 bases, and 13 bases lay between the germline ends. Per germline, CDR1 SGHKS and CDR2 YYEKEE (reference sequence). CDR3 residues: CASSLGPARGDTQYF. In DNA form, the CDR3 reads TGTGCCAGCAGCTTGGGGCCGGCCAGGGGAGATACGCAGTATTTT.

V gene TRBV28 combines with J gene TRBJ2-4; weak D call: TRBD1 (6 bases). CDR1 and CDR2 (germline): MDHEN, SYDVKM. V dropped 5 bases and J dropped 3 bases, with 11 bases sitting between them. The CDR3 has 14 amino acids. The CDR3 sequence: CASSRTGFKNIQYF. For the CDR3, the DNA is TGTGCCAGCAGTCGTACAGGGTTCAAAAACATTCAGTACTTC. Combining the CDR3 with reference TRBV28 and TRBJ2-4 gives the whole variable domain DVKVTQSSRYLVKRTGEKVFLECVQDMDHENMFWYRQDPGLGLRLIYFSYDVKMKEKGDIPEGYSVSREKKERFSLILESASTNQTSMYLCASSRTGFKNIQYFGAGTRLSVL.

The genes are TRBV10-3 and TRBJ2-7; no clear D. The germline V and J ends were trimmed by 2 bases and 10 bases, with 18 bases remaining between them. Germline CDR1 and CDR2: ENHRY and SYGVKD. This CDR3 comprises 14 residues. The CDR3 is CAISEPGQVPPQYF. The CDR3, as DNA: TGTGCCATCAGTGAGCCGGGCCAGGTTCCCCCTCAGTACTTC.

The V and J genes are TRBV3-1 and TRBJ2-2; D may be TRBD1 (5 bases). Germline V gene data show CDR1 as LGHDT and CDR2 as YNNKEL (reference sequence). The CDR3 is made up of 13 amino acids. V lost 4 bases to trimming and J lost 8 bases, with 11 bases between them. Written as DNA, the CDR3 is TGTGCCAGCAGCCCTGTTTGGACAGGGGAGCTGTTTTTT. Translated, it gives CASSPVWTGELFF.

This clonotype was seen only a few times. The chain carries TRBV7-9 and TRBJ2-3; 10 bases fit TRBD1. The junction had 11 bases not matched to a gene; V was cut back by 5 bases and J by 6 bases. Germline V gives CDR1 SEHNR, CDR2 FQNEAQ (reference sequence). CDR3 size: 16 residues. CDR3 amino acids: CASSRDRGTDGDTQYF. The DNA of the CDR3 is TGTGCCAGCAGCCGGGACAGGGGAACGGATGGGGATACGCAGTATTTT.

For this clonotype: The junction does not match germline at one end; this may be a read error. The chain carries TRBV10-2 and TRBJ2-5; D is possibly TRBD1 (6 bases). Germline V CDR1 and CDR2: WSHSY, SAAADI. The CDR3 runs to 14 residues. CDR3 nucleotides: TGCGCCAGCAGTGAGTATCTGGGGGCCTCCGAGCAGAACTTC. Translating gives CASSEYLGASEQNF.

The chain recombines TRBV20-1 with TRBJ2-7; D tentatively fits TRBD1 or TRBD2 (7 bases each). The germline CDR1 and CDR2 sequences are DFQATT and SNEGSKA (reference sequence). The CDR3 loop spans 19 amino acids. The V and J ends lost 0 bases and 7 bases respectively, with 31 bases between them. CDR3 sequence: CSARDGSRGGMSSYNEQYF. The CDR3 nucleotides are TGCAGTGCTAGAGATGGTTCCAGGGGGGGGATGAGCTCCTACAATGAGCAGTACTTC.

Only a few counts were recorded for this clonotype. This rearrangement joins TRBV14 to TRBJ2-3, with 10 bases that match TRBD1. With V trimmed by 3 bases and J by 6 bases, 6 bases remained unmatched. The CDR3 spans 15 residues. The germline gives CDR1 SGHDN, CDR2 FVKESK. The CDR3 region is CASSQPGTGVDTQYF. Written as DNA, the CDR3 is TGTGCCAGCAGCCAGCCCGGGACAGGGGTCGATACGCAGTATTTT.

Only a few counts were recorded for this clonotype. This chain uses TRBV6-5 with TRBJ2-7, with D unresolved. The length of the CDR3 is 15 residues. Trimming stripped 0 bases from V and 0 bases from J, with 9 bases between. Germline V lookup: CDR1 MNHEY, CDR2 SVGAGI. CDR3 DNA sequence: TGTGCCAGCAGTTACTCAACGCCTTACTCCTACGAGCAGTACTTC. Encoded protein: CASSYSTPYSYEQYF.

This clonotype has a handful of counts. The rearrangement links TRBV30 to TRBJ2-4; D is ambiguous. The V gene lost 8 bases and the J gene lost 2 bases, with 7 bases spanning the gap. Germline loops: CDR1 GTSNPN, CDR2 SVGIG (reference sequence). There are 11 residues in the CDR3. The CDR3 coding sequence is TGTGCCCAGTCATCCAAAAACATTCAGTACTTC. As protein: CAQSSKNIQYF.

The genes are TRBV11-3 and TRBJ2-7, with D perhaps being TRBD1 or TRBD2 (6 bases each). The germline V gene has CDR1 SGHNT and CDR2 YENEEA. The CDR3 loop spans 13 amino acids. V dropped 4 bases and J dropped 5 bases, with 12 bases sitting between them. The CDR3 DNA reads as TGTGCCAGCAGCTCCTTCGGGGGCGACGAGCAGTACTTC. It translates to CASSSFGGDEQYF. Full variable domain (missing parts from reference TRBV11-3 and TRBJ2-7): EAGVVQSPRYKIIEKKQPVAFWCNPISGHNTLYWYLQNLGQGPELLIRYENEEAVDDSQLPKDRFSAERLKGVDSTLKIQPAELGDSAVYLCASSSFGGDEQYFGPGTRLTVT.

The chain employs TRBV6-5 and TRBJ1-2; D might be TRBD1 (5 bases). The CDR3 has 14 residues. In germline, CDR1 is MNHEY, CDR2 SVGAGI. Trimming left V 0 bases short and J 3 bases short, with 8 bases between. CDR3 residues: CASSYSPRDYGYTF. CDR3 DNA sequence: TGTGCCAGCAGTTACTCACCCAGGGACTATGGCTACACCTTC.

The chain joins TRBV5-1 to TRBJ1-1; D is unresolved. The germline V gene has CDR1 SGHRS and CDR2 YFSETQ. The CDR3 loop spans 15 amino acids. V lost 0 bases and J lost 6, with 15 bases in between. As DNA, the CDR3 is TGCGCCAGCAGCTTGGAAGGCCAAACCCTCCCTGAAGCTTTCTTT. Its protein product is CASSLEGQTLPEAFF.

Concerning this clonotype: One end of the junction is discordant with germline, which a read error may explain. The V and J genes are TRBV27 and TRBJ2-7; tentatively, D is TRBD2 (6 bases). The CDR3 has 15 residues. Germline V gene data show CDR1 as MNHEY and CDR2 as SMNVEV (reference sequence). This CDR3 reads CAGSPSAGLPYEQYF. The CDR3 DNA follows: TGTGCCGGCAGCCCCTCGGCGGGGCTACCCTACGAGCAGTACTTC.

The J gene is TRBJ1-6, the V gene TRBV20-1, with a weak D call TRBD1 (5 bases). There are 14 residues in the CDR3. V shed 6 bases and J shed 6 bases, with 15 bases lying between them. CDR1 DFQATT and CDR2 SNEGSKA come from the germline V gene (reference sequence). As DNA, the CDR3 is TGCAGTGCCGAGCCAGGGATAGGTAATTCACCCCTCCACTTT. Amino acids: CSAEPGIGNSPLHF.